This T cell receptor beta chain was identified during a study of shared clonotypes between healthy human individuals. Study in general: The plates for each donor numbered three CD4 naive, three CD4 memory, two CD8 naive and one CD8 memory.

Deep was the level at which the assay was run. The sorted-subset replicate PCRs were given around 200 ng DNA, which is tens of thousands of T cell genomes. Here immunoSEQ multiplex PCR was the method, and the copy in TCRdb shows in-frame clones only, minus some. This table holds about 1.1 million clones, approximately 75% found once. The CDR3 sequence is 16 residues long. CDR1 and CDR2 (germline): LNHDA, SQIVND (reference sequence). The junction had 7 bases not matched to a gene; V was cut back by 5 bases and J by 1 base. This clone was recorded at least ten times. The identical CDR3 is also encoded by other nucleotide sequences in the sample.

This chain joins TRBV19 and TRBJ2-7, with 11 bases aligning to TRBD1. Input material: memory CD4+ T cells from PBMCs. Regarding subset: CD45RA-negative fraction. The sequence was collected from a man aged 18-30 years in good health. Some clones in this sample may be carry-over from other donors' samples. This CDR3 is CASSVTGTGGSYEQYF. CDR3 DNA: TGTGCCAGTAGTGTCACCGGGACAGGGGGTTCCTACGAGCAGTACTTC.